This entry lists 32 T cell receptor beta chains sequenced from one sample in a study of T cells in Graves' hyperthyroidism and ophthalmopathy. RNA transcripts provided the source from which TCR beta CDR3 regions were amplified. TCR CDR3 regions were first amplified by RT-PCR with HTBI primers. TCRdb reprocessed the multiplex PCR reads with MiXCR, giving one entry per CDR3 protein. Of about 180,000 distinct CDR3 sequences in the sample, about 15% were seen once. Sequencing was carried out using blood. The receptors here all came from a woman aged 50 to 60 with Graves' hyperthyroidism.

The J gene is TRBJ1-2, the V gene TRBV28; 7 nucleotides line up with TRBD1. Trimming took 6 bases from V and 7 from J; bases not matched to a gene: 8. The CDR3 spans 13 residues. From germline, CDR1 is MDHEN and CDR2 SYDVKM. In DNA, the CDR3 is TGTGCCAGCAGCGACAGGGTTAATACTGGCTACACCTTC. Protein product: CASSDRVNTGYTF.

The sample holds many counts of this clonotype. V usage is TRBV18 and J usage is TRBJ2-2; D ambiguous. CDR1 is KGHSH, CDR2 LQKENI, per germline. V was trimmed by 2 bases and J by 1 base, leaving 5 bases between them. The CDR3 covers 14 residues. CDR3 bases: TGTGCCAGCTCACCAAGACGGAACACCGGGGAGCTGTTTTTT. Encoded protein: CASSPRRNTGELFF.

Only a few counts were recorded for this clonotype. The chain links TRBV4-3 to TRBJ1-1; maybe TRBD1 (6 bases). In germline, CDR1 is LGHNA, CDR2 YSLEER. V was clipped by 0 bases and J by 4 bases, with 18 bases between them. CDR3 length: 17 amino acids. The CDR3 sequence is CASSQERWSGGGTEAFF. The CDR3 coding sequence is TGCGCCAGCAGCCAAGAACGGTGGTCTGGAGGGGGCACTGAAGCTTTCTTT.

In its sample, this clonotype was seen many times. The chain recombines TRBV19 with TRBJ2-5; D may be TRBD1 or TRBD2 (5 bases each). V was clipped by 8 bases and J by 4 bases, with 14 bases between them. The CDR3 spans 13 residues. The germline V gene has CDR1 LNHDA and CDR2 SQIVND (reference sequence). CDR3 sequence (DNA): TGTGCCAGTTGCCGGACTGGGGGAGAGACCCAGTACTTC. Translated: CASCRTGGETQYF.

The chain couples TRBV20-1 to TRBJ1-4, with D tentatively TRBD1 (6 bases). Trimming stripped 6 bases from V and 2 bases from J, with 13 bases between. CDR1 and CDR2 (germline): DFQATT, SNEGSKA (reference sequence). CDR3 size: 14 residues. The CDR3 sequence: CSARGGNTNEKLFF. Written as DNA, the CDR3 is TGCAGTGCCCGCGGGGGCAATACTAATGAAAAACTGTTTTTT.

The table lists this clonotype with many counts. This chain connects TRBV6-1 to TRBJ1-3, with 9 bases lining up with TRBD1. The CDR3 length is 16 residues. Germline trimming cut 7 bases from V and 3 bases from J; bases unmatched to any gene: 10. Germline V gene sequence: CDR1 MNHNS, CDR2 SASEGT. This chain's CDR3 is CASMRDRVYYGNTIYF. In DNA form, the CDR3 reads TGTGCCAGCATGAGGGACAGGGTTTATTATGGAAACACCATATATTTT.

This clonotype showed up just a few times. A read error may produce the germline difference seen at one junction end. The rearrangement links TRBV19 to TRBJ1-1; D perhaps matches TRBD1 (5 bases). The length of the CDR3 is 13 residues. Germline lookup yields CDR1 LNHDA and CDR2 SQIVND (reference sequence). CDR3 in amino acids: CASSWQGGTEALF. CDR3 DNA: TGTGCCAGTAGCTGGCAGGGAGGCACTGAAGCTCTCTTT.

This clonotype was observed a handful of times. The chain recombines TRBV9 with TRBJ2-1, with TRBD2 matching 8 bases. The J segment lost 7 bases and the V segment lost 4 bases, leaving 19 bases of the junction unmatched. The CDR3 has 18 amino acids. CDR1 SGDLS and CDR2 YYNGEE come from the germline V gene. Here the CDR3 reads CASSPRGDLQRGWNEQFF. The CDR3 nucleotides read TGTGCCAGCAGCCCAAGAGGGGACCTACAGCGGGGGTGGAATGAGCAGTTCTTC.

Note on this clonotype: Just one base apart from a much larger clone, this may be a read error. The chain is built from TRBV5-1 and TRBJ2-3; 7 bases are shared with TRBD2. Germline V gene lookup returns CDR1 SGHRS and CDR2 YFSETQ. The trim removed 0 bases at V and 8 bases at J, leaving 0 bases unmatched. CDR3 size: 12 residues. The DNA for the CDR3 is TGCGCCAGCAGCTTGGAGCGGGGTACGCAGTATTTT. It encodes CASSLERGTQYF.

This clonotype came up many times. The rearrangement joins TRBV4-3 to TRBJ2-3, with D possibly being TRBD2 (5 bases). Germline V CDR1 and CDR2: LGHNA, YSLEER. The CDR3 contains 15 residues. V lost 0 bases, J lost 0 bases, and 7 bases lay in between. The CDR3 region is CASSQDRGSTDTQYF. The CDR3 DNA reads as TGCGCCAGCAGCCAAGATCGGGGAAGCACAGATACGCAGTATTTT.

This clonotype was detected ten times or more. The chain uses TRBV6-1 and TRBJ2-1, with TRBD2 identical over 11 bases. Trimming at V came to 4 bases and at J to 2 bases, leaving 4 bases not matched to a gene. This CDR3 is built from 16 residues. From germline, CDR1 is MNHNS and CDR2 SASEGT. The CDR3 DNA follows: TGTGCCAGCAGTGTCGATAGCGGGGGGGCCTACAATGAGCAGTTCTTC. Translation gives CASSVDSGGAYNEQFF.

CDR3 nucleotide sequence: TGTGCCAGCAGTTTCCCCATTCTGGGACAGGGCTTCGCTGAAGCTTTCTTT. This sequence encodes CASSFPILGQGFAEAFF. The chain employs TRBV12-3 or TRBV12-4 and TRBJ1-1, with 9 bases identical to TRBD1. The CDR3 length is 17 residues. Trimming cost V 3 bases and J 6 bases; bases outside gene matches: 14.

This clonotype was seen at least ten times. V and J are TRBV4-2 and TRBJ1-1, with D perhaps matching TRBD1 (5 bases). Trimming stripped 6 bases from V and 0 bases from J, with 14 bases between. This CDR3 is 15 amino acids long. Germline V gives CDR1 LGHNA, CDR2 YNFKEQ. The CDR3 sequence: CASRKQVSMNTEAFF. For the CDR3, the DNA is TGTGCCAGCAGAAAACAGGTTTCGATGAACACTGAAGCTTTCTTT.

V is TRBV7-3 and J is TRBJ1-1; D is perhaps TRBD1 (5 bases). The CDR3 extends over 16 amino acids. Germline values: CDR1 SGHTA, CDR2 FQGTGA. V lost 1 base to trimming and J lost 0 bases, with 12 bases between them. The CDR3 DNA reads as TGTGCCAGCAGCTTAATGGGACCGATAATGAACACTGAAGCTTTCTTT. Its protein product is CASSLMGPIMNTEAFF.

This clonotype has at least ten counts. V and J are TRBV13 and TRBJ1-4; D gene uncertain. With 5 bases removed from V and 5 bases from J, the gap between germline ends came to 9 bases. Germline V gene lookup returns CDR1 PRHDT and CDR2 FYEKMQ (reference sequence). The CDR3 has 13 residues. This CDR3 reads CASSGNSNEKLFF. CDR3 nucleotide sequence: TGTGCCAGCAGCGGGAACAGCAATGAAAAACTGTTTTTT.

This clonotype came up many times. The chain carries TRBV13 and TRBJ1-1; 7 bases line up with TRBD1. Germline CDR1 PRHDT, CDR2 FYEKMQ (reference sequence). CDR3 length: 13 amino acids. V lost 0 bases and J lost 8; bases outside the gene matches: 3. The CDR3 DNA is TGTGCCAGCAGCTTAGGACAGGGGTTAGAAGCTTTCTTT. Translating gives CASSLGQGLEAFF.

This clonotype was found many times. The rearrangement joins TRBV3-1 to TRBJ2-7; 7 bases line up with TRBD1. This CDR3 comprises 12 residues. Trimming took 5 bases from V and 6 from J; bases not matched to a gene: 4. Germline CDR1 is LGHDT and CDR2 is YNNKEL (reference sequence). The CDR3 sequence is CASSSTGSEQYF. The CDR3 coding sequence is TGTGCCAGCAGCTCGACAGGGAGCGAGCAGTACTTC.

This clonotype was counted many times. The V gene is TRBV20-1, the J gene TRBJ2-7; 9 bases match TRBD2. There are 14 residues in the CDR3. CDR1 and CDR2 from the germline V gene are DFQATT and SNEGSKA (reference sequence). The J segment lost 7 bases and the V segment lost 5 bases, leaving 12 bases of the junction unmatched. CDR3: CSAYELAGRGEQYF. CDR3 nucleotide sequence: TGCAGTGCTTACGAACTAGCGGGCCGTGGGGAGCAGTACTTC.

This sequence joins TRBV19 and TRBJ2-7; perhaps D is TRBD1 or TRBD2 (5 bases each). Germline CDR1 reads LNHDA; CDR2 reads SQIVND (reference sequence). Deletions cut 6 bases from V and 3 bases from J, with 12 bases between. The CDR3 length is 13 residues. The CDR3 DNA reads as TGTGCCAGTAGCACTACTGGGGGCTACGAGCAGTACTTC. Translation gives CASSTTGGYEQYF.

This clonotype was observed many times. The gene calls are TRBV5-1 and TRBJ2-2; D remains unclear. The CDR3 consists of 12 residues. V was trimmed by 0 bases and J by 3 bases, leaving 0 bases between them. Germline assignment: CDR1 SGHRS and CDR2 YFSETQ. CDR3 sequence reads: CASSLDTGELFF. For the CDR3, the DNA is TGCGCCAGCAGCTTGGACACCGGGGAGCTGTTTTTT.

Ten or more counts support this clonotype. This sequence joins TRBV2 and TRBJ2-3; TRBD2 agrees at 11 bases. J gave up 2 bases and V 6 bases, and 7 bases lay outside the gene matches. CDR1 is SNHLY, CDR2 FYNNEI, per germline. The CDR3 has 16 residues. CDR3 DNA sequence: TGTGCCAGCAGCGTTACTAGCGGGGGTTTCACAGATACGCAGTATTTT. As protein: CASSVTSGGFTDTQYF. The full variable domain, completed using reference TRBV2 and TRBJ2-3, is EPEVTQTPSHQVTQMGQEVILRCVPISNHLYFYWYRQILGQKVEFLVSFYNNEISEKSEIFDDQFSVERPDGSNFTLKIRSTKLEDSAMYFCASSVTSGGFTDTQYFGPGTRLTVL.

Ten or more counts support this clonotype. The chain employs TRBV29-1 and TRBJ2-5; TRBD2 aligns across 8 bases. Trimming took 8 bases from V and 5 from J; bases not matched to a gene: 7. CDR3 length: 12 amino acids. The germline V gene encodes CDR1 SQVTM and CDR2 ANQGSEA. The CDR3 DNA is TGCAGCTCTCGGGGGGGGCGGGAGACCCAGTACTTC. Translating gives CSSRGGRETQYF. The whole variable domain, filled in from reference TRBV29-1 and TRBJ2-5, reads SAVISQKPSRDICQRGTSLTIQCQVDSQVTMMFWYRQQPGQSLTLIATANQGSEATYESGFVIDKFPISRPNLTFSTLTVSNMSPEDSSIYLCSSRGGRETQYFGPGTRLLVL.

The CDR3 loop reads CASSHQQGSGGRGEQFF. The CDR3 region has the DNA TGTGCCAGCAGCCACCAACAGGGTAGCGGGGGGAGGGGTGAGCAGTTCTTC. The rearrangement links TRBV5-6 to TRBJ2-1, with TRBD2 matching over 10 bases. This CDR3 is built from 17 residues. The V and J ends lost 4 bases and 9 bases, in that order; junction bases with no gene match: 16. CDR1 and CDR2 (germline): SGHDT, YYEEEE.

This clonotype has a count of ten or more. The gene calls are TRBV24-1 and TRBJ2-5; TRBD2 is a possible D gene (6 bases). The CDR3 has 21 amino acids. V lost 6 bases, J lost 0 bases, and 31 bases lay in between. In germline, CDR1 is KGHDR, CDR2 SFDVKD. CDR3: CATSTSRDSTYRTRYQETQYF. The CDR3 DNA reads TGTGCCACCAGTACGTCCCGGGACTCGACCTATAGAACCCGGTACCAAGAGACCCAGTACTTC.

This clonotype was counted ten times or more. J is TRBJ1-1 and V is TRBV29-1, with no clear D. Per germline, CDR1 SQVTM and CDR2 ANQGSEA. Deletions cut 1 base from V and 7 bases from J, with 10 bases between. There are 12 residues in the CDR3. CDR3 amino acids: CSVEATRLEAFF. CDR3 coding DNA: TGCAGCGTTGAAGCTACCCGGCTTGAAGCTTTCTTT. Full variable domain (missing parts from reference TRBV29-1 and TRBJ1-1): SAVISQKPSRDICQRGTSLTIQCQVDSQVTMMFWYRQQPGQSLTLIATANQGSEATYESGFVIDKFPISRPNLTFSTLTVSNMSPEDSSIYLCSVEATRLEAFFGQGTRLTVV.

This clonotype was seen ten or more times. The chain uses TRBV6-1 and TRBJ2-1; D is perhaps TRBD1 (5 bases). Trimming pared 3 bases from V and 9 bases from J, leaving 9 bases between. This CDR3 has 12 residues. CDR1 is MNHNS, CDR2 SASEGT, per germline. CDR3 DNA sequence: TGTGCCAGCAGTGAGACAGTGACTGAGCAGTTCTTC. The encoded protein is CASSETVTEQFF.

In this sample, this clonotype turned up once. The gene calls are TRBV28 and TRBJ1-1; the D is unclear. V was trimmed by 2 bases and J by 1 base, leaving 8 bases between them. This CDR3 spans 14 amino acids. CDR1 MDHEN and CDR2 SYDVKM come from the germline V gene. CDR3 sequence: CASSLRGENTEAFF. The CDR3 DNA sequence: TGTGCCAGCAGTTTACGGGGAGAGAACACTGAAGCTTTCTTT.

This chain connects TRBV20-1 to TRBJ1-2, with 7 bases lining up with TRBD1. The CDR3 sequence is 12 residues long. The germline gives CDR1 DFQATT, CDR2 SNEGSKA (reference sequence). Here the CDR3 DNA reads TGCAGCTCGGACAGGACTTTAGAGAGCTACACCTTC. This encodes CSSDRTLESYTF.

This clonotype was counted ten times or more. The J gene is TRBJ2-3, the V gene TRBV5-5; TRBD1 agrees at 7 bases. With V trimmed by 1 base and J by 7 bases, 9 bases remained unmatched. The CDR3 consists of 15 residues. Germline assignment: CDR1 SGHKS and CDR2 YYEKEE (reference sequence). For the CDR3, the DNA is TGTGCCAGCAGCTTGACCAGGGGGAACCGATATACGCAGTATTTT. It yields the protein CASSLTRGNRYTQYF.

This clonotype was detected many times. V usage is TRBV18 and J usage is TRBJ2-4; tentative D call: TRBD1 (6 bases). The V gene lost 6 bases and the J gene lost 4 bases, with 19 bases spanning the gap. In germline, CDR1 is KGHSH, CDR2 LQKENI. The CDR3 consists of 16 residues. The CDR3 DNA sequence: TGTGCCAGCTCCCGCACCGGGACACAGCAGAAAAACATTCAGTACTTC. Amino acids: CASSRTGTQQKNIQYF.

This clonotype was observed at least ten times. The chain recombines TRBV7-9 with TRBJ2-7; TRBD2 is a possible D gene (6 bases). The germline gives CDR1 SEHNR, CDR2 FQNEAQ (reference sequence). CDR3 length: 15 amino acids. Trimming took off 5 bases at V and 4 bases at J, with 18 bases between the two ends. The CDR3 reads CASSPTGGRGYEQYF. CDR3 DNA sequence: TGTGCCAGCAGCCCCACCGGGGGTAGGGGTTACGAGCAGTACTTC.

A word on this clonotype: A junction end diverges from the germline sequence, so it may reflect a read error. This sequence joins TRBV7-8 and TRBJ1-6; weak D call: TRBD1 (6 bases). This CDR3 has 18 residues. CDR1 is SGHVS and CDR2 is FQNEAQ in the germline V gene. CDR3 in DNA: TGTGCCAGCAGCCCTTACAGGGCGGGGGTGTCCTATAATCCACCCCTCCACTTT. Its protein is CASSPYRAGVSYNPPLHF.